These 9 T cell receptor beta chains were sequenced from one sample in a study of spatial heterogeneity in lung cancer. TCRdb called the 5' RACE reads again in MiXCR, with one record for every CDR3 protein. The sample has some 120,000 distinct CDR3 sequences, about 12% seen once; the top ten hold 15% to 20%. Time point specified: blood at routine non-recurrence follow-up after resection. Material for sequencing was whole RNA from tumor, nontumor lung or frozen PBMC, left unsorted. The sequencing here drew on PBMCs, taken at follow-up. These receptors originate from a male donor with early-stage non-small cell lung cancer.

Details on this clonotype: A read error may account for a junction end that differs from germline. This rearrangement joins TRBV9 to TRBJ2-5; TRBD2 aligns across 7 bases. This CDR3 is built from 14 residues. The germline CDR1 and CDR2 sequences are SGDLS and YYNGEE. CDR3 sequence reads: CASSYREVQGTQYF. In nucleotides, the CDR3 is TGTGCCAGCAGCTACCGGGAGGTTCAAGGGACCCAGTACTTC.

The V gene is TRBV16, the J gene TRBJ1-5; D ambiguous. The CDR3 is made up of 15 amino acids. V dropped 1 base and J dropped 0 bases, with 7 bases sitting between them. Germline values: CDR1 KGHSY, CDR2 FQNENV. The CDR3 sequence is CASSQYLYSNQPQHF. DNA of the CDR3: TGTGCCAGCAGCCAATACTTGTATAGCAATCAGCCCCAGCATTTT.

V and J are TRBV4-2 and TRBJ2-4, with 9 positions matching TRBD2. Germline-derived CDR1 and CDR2 are LGHNA and YNFKEQ. The CDR3 contains 20 residues. V gave up 2 bases and J gave up 0 bases; unmatched junction bases: 14. For the CDR3, the DNA is TGTGCCAGCAGCCAACCTCCGGGACTAGCCCACGTGCGAGCCAAAAACATTCAGTACTTC. It encodes CASSQPPGLAHVRAKNIQYF.

In nucleotides, the CDR3 is TGTGCCAGCAGCCGAGTAACCAACGAGCAGTACTTC. It codes for CASSRVTNEQYF. J is TRBJ2-7 and V is TRBV3-1; no clear D. Between the trimmed V and J ends, which lost 4 bases and 5 bases, there was a span of 9 bases. This CDR3 is 12 amino acids long. Per germline, CDR1 LGHDT and CDR2 YNNKEL (reference sequence).

J is TRBJ2-2 and V is TRBV6-4; tentative D call: TRBD2 (5 bases). This CDR3 spans 15 amino acids. CDR1 MRHNA and CDR2 SNTAGT come from the germline V gene. The V gene lost 2 bases and the J gene lost 0 bases, with 7 bases spanning the gap. The CDR3 DNA reads TGTGCCAGCAGTGACACAGCGGCGAACACCGGGGAGCTGTTTTTT. It encodes CASSDTAANTGELFF.

This clonotype has just a few counts. This chain joins TRBV11-2 and TRBJ2-1; no definite D call. CDR3 length: 11 amino acids. Germline CDR1 reads SGHAT; CDR2 reads FQNNGV. Trimming cost V 8 bases and J 10 bases, with 12 bases left between them. In DNA form, the CDR3 reads TGTGCCAGCGTCGGGCCCCGGGAGCAGTTCTTC. This codes for CASVGPREQFF.

V and J are TRBV20-1 and TRBJ2-7; D gene uncertain. This CDR3 is 11 amino acids long. CDR1 and CDR2 (germline): DFQATT, SNEGSKA (reference sequence). V lost 3 bases and J lost 5, with 8 bases in between. Here the CDR3 DNA reads TGCAGTGCTAGCAAGCCGAACGAGCAGTACTTC. Protein sequence: CSASKPNEQYF.

This clonotype was picked up a small number of times. The chain couples TRBV20-1 to TRBJ1-3; D is unclear. V lost 3 bases to trimming and J lost 0 bases, with 6 bases between them. The CDR3 sequence is 13 residues long. Germline lookup yields CDR1 DFQATT and CDR2 SNEGSKA (reference sequence). The CDR3 DNA reads TGCAGTGCTAGTGCAGACTCTGGAAACACCATATATTTT. The encoded protein is CSASADSGNTIYF.

This clonotype has a handful of counts. The chain carries TRBV19 and TRBJ1-2, with unresolved D. This CDR3 spans 13 amino acids. The V gene's germline CDR1 is LNHDA and CDR2 SQIVND (reference sequence). Trimming took 2 bases from V and 7 from J, leaving 11 bases between them. In nucleotides, the CDR3 is TGTGCCAGTAGTATAACGACGGGGAGTGGCTACACCTTC. Amino acid sequence: CASSITTGSGYTF. Full variable domain (missing parts from reference TRBV19 and TRBJ1-2): DGGITQSPKYLFRKEGQNVTLSCEQNLNHDAMYWYRQDPGQGLRLIYYSQIVNDFQKGDIAEGYSVSREKKESFPLTVTSAQKNPTAFYLCASSITTGSGYTFGSGTRLTVV.